This entry lists 5 T cell receptor beta chains sequenced from one sample in a study of neoadjuvant anti-PD-1 for oral cavity cancer (dated by TCRdb to the early 2020s). Sample time point, as interpreted from the label and publication: after neoadjuvant nivolumab, at surgical resection. Libraries were constructed by the immunoSEQ multiplex PCR assay. Not all clones reach the TCRdb copy of this immuneACCESS table, which keeps in-frame sequences only. Checked studies attribute under half of the gap to unresolved V genes and leave the rest unexplained. A total of roughly 68,000 clones appear in this sample, about nine tenths of them only once. Together, the top ten hold 2.5% to 3% of the sample. The material sequenced was PBMCs, taken after nivolumab (anti-PD-1) treatment. The receptor set was obtained from a person aged 40-85 years with oral cavity squamous cell carcinoma.

The chain recombines TRBV6-1 with TRBJ2-1, with 13 nucleotides matching TRBD2. V lost 6 bases to trimming and J lost 4 bases; unmatched junction nucleotides: 3. Germline lookup yields CDR1 MNHNS and CDR2 SASEGT. The CDR3 covers 15 residues. CDR3 sequence reads: CASRAGLAGYNEQFF. The CDR3 nucleotides are TGTGCCAGCAGAGCGGGACTAGCGGGGTACAATGAGCAGTTCTTC.

CDR3 loop: CASSVYNEQFF. CDR3 bases: TGTGCCAGCAGTGTATACAATGAGCAGTTCTTC. The chain employs TRBV27 and TRBJ2-1; D is unclear. The CDR3 runs 11 residues. Germline CDR1 and CDR2: MNHEY and SMNVEV (reference sequence). Deletions cut 5 bases from V and 4 bases from J, with 3 bases between.

The chain has TRBV4-1 and TRBJ2-3, with D hard to call. Trimming removed 0 bases from V and 3 bases from J, with 10 bases in between. Germline CDR1 reads MGHRA; CDR2 reads YSYEKL. This CDR3 has 15 amino acids. CDR3 DNA: TGCGCCAGCAGCCAAGAGGTTCGGCCTACAGATACGCAGTATTTT. Protein sequence: CASSQEVRPTDTQYF.

This sequence joins TRBV7-9 and TRBJ1-1, with D possibly matching TRBD1 (5 bases). Between the trimmed V and J ends, which lost 6 bases and 0 bases, there was a span of 14 bases. The CDR3 totals 15 residues. Germline CDR1 and CDR2: SEHNR and FQNEAQ (reference sequence). The CDR3 reads CASRPRDGLNTEAFF. The CDR3 DNA sequence: TGTGCCAGCAGACCCCGGGACGGCTTGAACACTGAAGCTTTCTTT. Filled out from reference TRBV7-9 and TRBJ1-1, the complete variable domain reads DTGVSQNPRHKITKRGQNVTFRCDPISEHNRLYWYRQTLGQGPEFLTYFQNEAQLEKSRLLSDRFSAERPKGSFSTLEIQRTEQGDSAMYLCASRPRDGLNTEAFFGQGTRLTVV.

The J gene is TRBJ2-5, the V gene TRBV10-3; TRBD1 agrees at 7 bases. V was pared by 6 bases and J by 1 base, with 5 bases of the junction left unmatched. There are 14 residues in the CDR3. In germline, CDR1 is ENHRY, CDR2 SYGVKD. The chain's CDR3 is CAISDRVIQETQYF. For the CDR3, the DNA is TGTGCCATCAGCGACAGGGTAATCCAAGAGACCCAGTACTTC.